What follows are 32 T cell receptor beta chains derived from one specimen sequenced in a study of CD8+ T cells in alopecia areata. Investigators isolated RNA and reverse transcribed it into cDNA to act as the sequencing template. Sequenced by immunoSEQ multiplex PCR; TCRdb stores in-frame clones only, minus some. The profile shows about 140,000 clones, around 50% of them singletons. Source: CD4+ T cells sorted from blood, taken at week 0. These receptors were collected from a human donor with alopecia areata.

There are many counts of this clone. The CDR3 loop reads CASSPGWNTEAFF. Here the CDR3 DNA reads TGTGCCAGCAGTCCCGGGTGGAACACTGAAGCTTTCTTT. The chain carries TRBV27 and TRBJ1-1; no reliable D call. Trimming left V 5 bases short and J 1 base short, with 8 bases between. Germline V gene lookup returns CDR1 MNHEY and CDR2 SMNVEV (reference sequence). This CDR3 is built from 13 residues.

The V gene is TRBV4-1, the J gene TRBJ2-7; unclear D gene. The germline V and J ends were trimmed by 1 base and 9 bases, with 19 bases remaining between them. This CDR3 contains 15 residues. Germline V CDR1 and CDR2: MGHRA, YSYEKL. The CDR3 here is CASSQGRDKPTGQYF. The CDR3 nucleotides are TGCGCCAGCAGCCAAGGCAGAGATAAACCTACGGGGCAGTACTTC.

The J gene is TRBJ1-4, the V gene TRBV19, with a possible D match to TRBD1 (5 bases). Germline CDR1 is LNHDA and CDR2 is SQIVND (reference sequence). V lost 10 bases and J lost 7, with 19 bases in between. The CDR3 runs 14 residues. In DNA, the CDR3 is TGTGCCACACAACCGGGACGTCGAGTTGAAAAACTGTTTTTT. Amino acid sequence: CATQPGRRVEKLFF.

In this sample, this clone turned up a few times. The V and J genes are TRBV7-2 and TRBJ2-7, with unresolved D. Between the trimmed V and J ends, which lost 2 bases and 4 bases, there was a span of 15 bases. CDR1 is SGHTA, CDR2 FQGNSA, per germline. This CDR3 is 15 amino acids long. CDR3 in DNA: TGTGCCAGCAGCTTAACGCTCGGCGGCCGATACGAGCAGTACTTC. Its translation: CASSLTLGGRYEQYF.

This clone was seen only a few times. The rearrangement uses TRBV6-5 and TRBJ2-5; D is unclear. V was clipped by 1 base and J by 2 bases, with 5 bases between them. The CDR3 has 13 amino acids. Germline loops: CDR1 MNHEY, CDR2 SVGAGI. The CDR3 DNA follows: TGTGCCAGCAGTTACTACTTACAAGAGACCCAGTACTTC. It translates to CASSYYLQETQYF.

The rearrangement links TRBV5-1 to TRBJ2-7, with a tentative D call TRBD1 (5 bases). The V end lost 4 bases, the J end lost 3 bases, and 17 bases lay between the germline ends. This CDR3 is 15 amino acids long. Germline CDR1 and CDR2: SGHRS and YFSETQ. The CDR3 reads CASSPGAGSVYEQYF. CDR3 DNA sequence: TGCGCCAGCAGCCCCGGAGCAGGGTCAGTCTACGAGCAGTACTTC.

J is TRBJ1-1 and V is TRBV29-1; a possible D gene is TRBD1 (6 bases). The V end was cut by 5 bases, the J end by 5 bases, with 15 bases between. The CDR3 extends over 13 amino acids. Germline V gene lookup returns CDR1 SQVTM and CDR2 ANQGSEA. The CDR3 here is CSVLPRGGTEAFF. CDR3 nucleotides: TGCAGCGTTCTCCCCAGGGGTGGTACTGAAGCTTTCTTT.

This sequence joins TRBV30 and TRBJ1-5; D is ambiguous. The V end was cut by 0 bases, the J end by 0 bases, with 3 bases between. Germline CDR1 GTSNPN, CDR2 SVGIG (reference sequence). The CDR3 loop spans 13 amino acids. CDR3 coding DNA: TGTGCCTGGAGTGTACTTAGCAATCAGCCCCAGCATTTT. Protein: CAWSVLSNQPQHF.

The V gene is TRBV7-6, the J gene TRBJ2-5, with no clear D. The CDR3 totals 14 residues. V shed 5 bases and J shed 2 bases, with 12 bases lying between them. Germline V gives CDR1 SGHVS, CDR2 FNYEAQ. CDR3 bases: TGTGCCAGCAGCCCTGGCGTGGGTCAAGAGACCCAGTACTTC. It encodes CASSPGVGQETQYF.

This clone occurred once. The chain employs TRBV5-1 and TRBJ2-7; 13 nucleotides agree with TRBD2. This CDR3 is 15 amino acids long. Germline-derived CDR1 and CDR2 are SGHRS and YFSETQ. V shed 4 bases, J shed 4 bases, and the junction held 5 bases outside the gene matches. The CDR3 is CASSGGLAGTYEQYF. The DNA of the CDR3 is TGCGCCAGCAGCGGGGGACTAGCGGGGACGTACGAGCAGTACTTC.

The chain combines TRBV30 with TRBJ1-3; D is unclear. The germline V and J ends were trimmed by 4 bases and 2 bases, with 6 bases remaining between them. The germline V gene encodes CDR1 GTSNPN and CDR2 SVGIG (reference sequence). The CDR3 consists of 12 residues. CDR3 amino acids: CAWTATGNTIYF. The DNA for the CDR3 is TGTGCCTGGACAGCAACTGGAAACACCATATATTTT.

This clone turned up a few times. V gene TRBV5-4 combines with J gene TRBJ2-3; D possibly matches TRBD1 or TRBD2 (6 bases each). The germline CDR1 and CDR2 sequences are SGHNT and YYREEE (reference sequence). V was trimmed by 2 bases and J by 2 bases, leaving 15 bases between them. The CDR3 consists of 16 residues. CDR3 in amino acids: CASSFPTGANTDTQYF. The DNA for the CDR3 is TGTGCCAGCAGCTTCCCGACGGGGGCCAACACAGATACGCAGTATTTT. Complete variable domain (other parts from reference TRBV5-4 and TRBJ2-3): ETGVTQSPTHLIKTRGQQVTLRCSSQSGHNTVSWYQQALGQGPQFIFQYYREEENGRGNFPPRFSGLQFPNYSSELNVNALELDDSALYLCASSFPTGANTDTQYFGPGTRLTVL.

This chain connects TRBV30 to TRBJ2-5; D gene unclear. The V gene lost 0 bases and the J gene lost 4 bases, with 9 bases spanning the gap. Germline V gene lookup returns CDR1 GTSNPN and CDR2 SVGIG (reference sequence). This CDR3 has 13 amino acids. Here the CDR3 DNA reads TGTGCCTGGAGTGTACTGGGCGGAGAGACCCAGTACTTC. Encoded protein: CAWSVLGGETQYF.

This sequence joins TRBV11-3 and TRBJ1-2, with D tentatively TRBD1 (6 bases). The CDR3 runs to 14 residues. Germline CDR1 reads SGHNT; CDR2 reads YENEEA. V gave up 4 bases and J gave up 2 bases, with 11 bases separating them. The CDR3, as DNA: TGTGCCAGCAGCTCACGAGGGGGGAACTATGGCTACACCTTC. Translation gives CASSSRGGNYGYTF.

V is TRBV4-1 and J is TRBJ2-1, with D possibly being TRBD2 (6 bases). CDR1 is MGHRA and CDR2 is YSYEKL in the germline V gene. Trimming pared 4 bases from V and 15 bases from J, leaving 16 bases between. This CDR3 region has 12 residues. The chain's CDR3 is CASSRDSAGLFF. The CDR3 DNA reads as TGCGCCAGCAGCCGAGATAGTGCGGGGCTGTTCTTC.

V usage is TRBV4-2 and J usage is TRBJ1-6, with 12 bases fitting TRBD1. V was pared by 4 bases and J by 6 bases, with 7 bases of the junction left unmatched. This CDR3 comprises 17 residues. CDR1 and CDR2 (germline): LGHNA, YNFKEQ. This CDR3 is CASSRGGQGASNSPLHF. The CDR3 DNA reads as TGTGCCAGCAGCCGAGGGGGACAGGGGGCGAGTAATTCACCCCTCCACTTT.

By share, this clone counts as medium-sized. V is TRBV4-3 and J is TRBJ1-2; 11 bases fit TRBD1. Germline loops: CDR1 LGHNA, CDR2 YSLEER. The CDR3 covers 16 residues. Trimming cost V 0 bases and J 8 bases; bases outside gene matches: 8. CDR3 protein: CASSQDRTGGGEGYTF. CDR3 nucleotides: TGCGCCAGCAGCCAAGATAGGACAGGGGGCGGTGAAGGCTACACCTTC.

The chain joins TRBV7-9 to TRBJ2-7; 9 nucleotides agree with TRBD1. The CDR3 extends over 16 amino acids. The J segment lost 0 bases and the V segment lost 0 bases, leaving 3 bases of the junction unmatched. CDR1 and CDR2 (germline): SEHNR, FQNEAQ (reference sequence). CDR3 nucleotide sequence: TGTGCCAGCAGCTTAGCTACAGGGGGCCGCTCCTACGAGCAGTACTTC. Protein sequence: CASSLATGGRSYEQYF.

The CDR3 DNA sequence: TGCGCCAGCAGCTCTGGACAGGGCAATGAGCAGTTCTTC. It translates to CASSSGQGNEQFF. This rearrangement joins TRBV5-1 to TRBJ2-1; the match to TRBD1 covers 8 bases. There are 13 residues in the CDR3. From germline, CDR1 is SGHRS and CDR2 YFSETQ. Trimming cost V 3 bases and J 6 bases; bases outside gene matches: 2.

The chain has TRBV19 and TRBJ2-2; D ambiguous. The CDR3 contains 12 residues. Germline values: CDR1 LNHDA, CDR2 SQIVND (reference sequence). Trimming removed 2 bases from V and 4 bases from J, with 2 bases in between. CDR3 sequence reads: CASSIPTGELFF. The CDR3 nucleotides read TGTGCCAGTAGTATACCCACCGGGGAGCTGTTTTTT.

This chain connects TRBV27 to TRBJ1-4; 7 bases agree with TRBD1. V was clipped by 3 bases and J by 0 bases; unmatched bases: 13. There are 19 residues in the CDR3. Germline lookup yields CDR1 MNHEY and CDR2 SMNVEV (reference sequence). The CDR3 DNA reads as TGTGCCAGCAGTTTCCGAGGGACAGCCAAATCTGCAACTAATGAAAAACTGTTTTTT. Encoded protein: CASSFRGTAKSATNEKLFF.

This clone was detected once. CDR3 nucleotides: TGTGCCACCAGCAGAGATTGGTCAGGGGGTGGGGAGACCCAGTACTTC. This gives the protein CATSRDWSGGGETQYF. The chain joins TRBV15 to TRBJ2-5; 7 nucleotides match TRBD1. This CDR3 is built from 16 residues. Trimming removed 0 bases from V and 5 bases from J; junction bases left unmatched: 9. Germline loops: CDR1 LNHNV, CDR2 YYDKDF (reference sequence).

The gene calls are TRBV4-2 and TRBJ2-7; the D is unclear. The CDR3 extends over 14 amino acids. V shed 0 bases and J shed 1 base, with 7 bases lying between them. The V gene's germline CDR1 is LGHNA and CDR2 YNFKEQ. This CDR3 is CASSQDSQSYEQYF. The CDR3 DNA is TGTGCCAGCAGCCAAGATAGCCAGTCCTACGAGCAGTACTTC.

This clone was found a few times. V gene TRBV2 combines with J gene TRBJ2-5, with 16 nucleotides matching TRBD2. Germline CDR1 SNHLY, CDR2 FYNNEI. V was clipped by 6 bases and J by 5 bases; unmatched bases: 6. The CDR3 covers 16 residues. The chain's CDR3 is CASRGLAGGRFETQYF. The CDR3 nucleotides read TGTGCCAGCAGGGGACTAGCGGGGGGGCGTTTCGAGACCCAGTACTTC.

This clone has more than one count but fewer than ten. The genes are TRBV5-6 and TRBJ2-7; TRBD1 matches at 7 bases. The germline V gene encodes CDR1 SGHDT and CDR2 YYEEEE. Trimming removed 0 bases from V and 2 bases from J; junction bases left unmatched: 2. The CDR3 has 14 amino acids. The CDR3 DNA sequence: TGTGCCAGCAGCTTGGGACAGGGAGCCTACGAGCAGTACTTC. Translating it yields CASSLGQGAYEQYF.

The chain uses TRBV5-1 and TRBJ2-7; D not resolved. Germline loops: CDR1 SGHRS, CDR2 YFSETQ. This CDR3 has 12 residues. V gave up 0 bases and J gave up 6 bases, with 7 bases separating them. CDR3 sequence: CASSLDWAEQYF. In DNA form, the CDR3 reads TGCGCCAGCAGCTTGGACTGGGCCGAGCAGTACTTC.

The chain recombines TRBV11-1 with TRBJ2-5, with D perhaps TRBD2 (6 bases). The germline V gene has CDR1 SGHAT and CDR2 FQDESV (reference sequence). CDR3 length: 13 amino acids. The V gene lost 3 bases and the J gene lost 4 bases, with 9 bases spanning the gap. CDR3 amino acids: CASSFGGVETQYF. The CDR3 DNA is TGTGCCAGCAGCTTCGGGGGTGTAGAGACCCAGTACTTC.

This chain joins TRBV5-1 and TRBJ1-2, with D possibly matching TRBD1 (5 bases). V was shortened by 4 bases and J by 8 bases, with 12 bases between the two germline ends. Germline loops: CDR1 SGHRS, CDR2 YFSETQ. The CDR3 runs 12 residues. The CDR3 spells CASSQDSEGYTF. The CDR3 coding sequence is TGCGCCAGCAGCCAAGACAGTGAAGGCTACACCTTC.

The chain uses TRBV4-3 and TRBJ2-5; D is possibly TRBD2 (6 bases). CDR3 size: 14 residues. Germline V gene data show CDR1 as LGHNA and CDR2 as YSLEER. V was cut by 4 bases and J by 1 base, with 10 bases left in between. CDR3 nucleotide sequence: TGCGCCAGCAGCCGGGGCGGGGTCCAAGAGACCCAGTACTTC. Translation gives CASSRGGVQETQYF.

The chain recombines TRBV5-1 with TRBJ2-7, with 12 bases identical to TRBD1. CDR1 SGHRS and CDR2 YFSETQ come from the germline V gene. CDR3 length: 16 amino acids. V gave up 4 bases and J gave up 5 bases; unmatched junction bases: 10. CDR3 loop: CASSPRPGTGGDEQYF. The CDR3 DNA reads as TGCGCCAGCAGCCCCCGTCCGGGGACAGGGGGCGACGAGCAGTACTTC. The full variable domain, its missing parts supplied by reference TRBV5-1 and TRBJ2-7, is KAGVTQTPRYLIKTRGQQVTLSCSPISGHRSVSWYQQTPGQGLQFLFEYFSETQRNKGNFPGRFSGRQFSNSRSEMNVSTLELGDSALYLCASSPRPGTGGDEQYFGPGTRLTVT.

This clone turned up a few times. V usage is TRBV25-1 and J usage is TRBJ1-6; 8 nucleotides align to TRBD1. The CDR3 length is 14 residues. Germline lookup yields CDR1 MGHDK and CDR2 SYGVNS. With 6 bases clipped from V and 5 bases from J, the junction kept 3 bases outside the gene matches. CDR3 protein: CASSLTGDNSPLHF. CDR3 coding DNA: TGTGCCAGCAGCCTGACAGGGGATAATTCACCCCTCCACTTT.

The V gene is TRBV6-5, the J gene TRBJ2-5, with 7 bases that match TRBD2. The CDR3 spans 14 residues. V shed 2 bases, J shed 2 bases, and the junction held 2 bases outside the gene matches. The germline CDR1 and CDR2 sequences are MNHEY and SVGAGI. Here the CDR3 reads CASSYNGRQETQYF. CDR3 coding DNA: TGTGCCAGCAGTTACAACGGGAGGCAAGAGACCCAGTACTTC.